These T cell receptor beta chains were read from a single sample in a study of blood T cell repertoires in COVID-19. Generated by immunoSEQ multiplex PCR, the TCRdb table keeps only in-frame clones and is missing some. The sample records a few hundred thousand clones, about 88% being singletons. Sequenced material: peripheral blood. These receptors originate from a man aged 50 or older with COVID-19, enrolled during active disease. Each CDR3 is given with its conserved first and last residue. A D gene is named only where the DNA matches it firmly. Expanded clones are given a class, and other clones once, few, many or no size at all.

-,-,TRBJ2-5,TRBV5-4,CASSGPGSGETQYF,TGTGCCAGCAGCGGACCAGGGTCAGGAGAGACCCAGTACTTC
-,TRBD1,TRBJ1-1,TRBV30,CACSDLVRTGSNTEAFF,TGTGCCTGTTCTGACCTAGTCCGGACAGGGAGTAACACTGAAGCTTTCTTT
-,-,TRBJ2-2,TRBV7-9,CASSPLINTGELFF,TGTGCCAGCAGCCCTTTAATTAACACCGGGGAGCTGTTTTTT
-,-,TRBJ1-2,TRBV30,CASQADGSYGYTF,TGTGCCTCGCAGGCTGATGGTAGCTATGGCTACACCTTC
-,-,TRBJ1-6,TRBV5-6,CASSLVTVESPLHF,TGTGCCAGCAGCTTGGTTACAGTTGAATCACCCCTCCACTTT
-,-,TRBJ1-5,TRBV19,CASTLGPRLSNQPQHF,TGTGCCAGTACACTAGGGCCGAGACTTAGCAATCAGCCCCAGCATTTT
-,TRBD1,TRBJ2-7,TRBV19,CASSLRQGYVYEQYF,TGTGCCAGTAGTCTACGACAGGGTTACGTCTACGAGCAGTACTTC
-,TRBD1,TRBJ2-7,TRBV29-1,CSAGTGLFEQYF,TGCAGCGCCGGGACAGGGTTGTTCGAGCAGTACTTC
-,-,TRBJ2-2,TRBV27,CASSFGLGDTYTGELFF,TGTGCCAGCAGTTTCGGATTGGGGGACACTTACACCGGGGAGCTGTTTTTT
-,-,TRBJ2-3,TRBV7-2,CASSLVRTGTDTQYF,TGTGCCAGCAGCTTAGTGAGAACCGGCACAGATACGCAGTATTTT
-,TRBD1,TRBJ2-7,TRBV7-9,CASSPPGQRNYEQYF,TGTGCCAGCAGCCCACCGGGACAGCGGAACTACGAGCAGTACTTC
-,-,TRBJ1-3,TRBV25-1,CASSGVGNTIYF,TGTGCCAGCAGTGGCGTTGGAAACACCATATATTTT
-,TRBD1,TRBJ1-5,TRBV7-2,CASSFTGTGDNQPQHF,TGTGCCAGCAGCTTCACCGGGACAGGGGACAATCAGCCCCAGCATTTT
-,TRBD2,TRBJ2-5,TRBV2,CASSDNSGETQYF,TGTGCCAGCAGTGACAATAGCGGGGAGACCCAGTACTTC
-,TRBD2,TRBJ2-7,TRBV5-4,CASSKGLAGDNEQYF,TGTGCCAGCAGCAAGGGACTAGCGGGAGACAACGAGCAGTACTTC
-,TRBD2,TRBJ2-3,TRBV19,CASRSLAGSTDTQYF,TGTGCCAGTAGATCCCTAGCGGGGAGCACAGATACGCAGTATTTT
-,-,TRBJ2-7,TRBV7-9,CASSLVVLGVHEQYF,TGTGCCAGCAGCTTAGTAGTCTTAGGGGTCCACGAGCAGTACTTC
-,-,TRBJ2-5,TRBV5-4,CASSVTGDGRETQYF,TGTGCCAGCAGCGTGACAGGGGACGGGAGGGAGACCCAGTACTTC
-,TRBD1,TRBJ2-5,TRBV6-1,CASSEGEGGGETQYF,TGTGCCAGCAGTGAAGGTGAAGGGGGCGGAGAGACCCAGTACTTC
few,-,TRBJ2-7,TRBV11-2,CASSLVEGVGEQYF,TGTGCCAGCAGCTTAGTTGAGGGTGTCGGAGAGCAGTACTTC
-,TRBD1,TRBJ1-1,TRBV19,CASSTQGANTEAFF,TGTGCCAGTAGTACTCAGGGGGCGAACACTGAAGCTTTCTTT
once,-,TRBJ1-2,TRBV28,CASSSTGGYTF,TGTGCCAGCAGTTCTACTGGTGGCTACACCTTC
-,-,TRBJ1-1,TRBV29-1,CSAERGEAFF,TGCAGCGCGGAAAGGGGTGAAGCTTTCTTT
-,-,TRBJ1-2,TRBV6-5,CASSSKGGYTF,TGTGCCAGCAGCAGCAAGGGGGGCTACACCTTC
-,-,TRBJ1-1,TRBV14,CASSQPRRGTEAFF,TGTGCCAGCAGCCAACCGCGTCGGGGCACTGAAGCTTTCTTT
few,TRBD2,TRBJ2-2,TRBV19,CASSIEASGGANTGELFF,TGTGCCAGTAGTATAGAGGCTAGCGGGGGGGCCAACACCGGGGAGCTGTTTTTT
-,TRBD2,TRBJ2-7,TRBV2,CASSDGLAVYEQYF,TGTGCCAGCAGTGATGGACTAGCGGTCTACGAGCAGTACTTC
-,-,TRBJ2-5,TRBV2,CASRGDTVKTQYF,TGTGCCAGCAGAGGGGACACGGTGAAGACCCAGTACTTC
-,-,TRBJ2-1,TRBV6-6,CASTRGRWEQFF,TGTGCCAGCACCCGTGGCAGGTGGGAGCAGTTCTTC
-,TRBD1,TRBJ1-2,TRBV3-1/TRBV3-2,CASSQDIGQGQSYGYTF,TGTGCCAGCAGCCAAGACATTGGACAGGGACAGTCCTATGGCTACACCTTC
few,TRBD2,TRBJ2-7,TRBV6-5,CASSSTSGGESEQYF,TGTGCCAGCAGTTCGACTAGCGGGGGGGAGTCCGAGCAGTACTTC
-,TRBD1,TRBJ2-3,TRBV6-1,CASSGLRGTGGSTDTQYF,TGTGCCAGCAGTGGCCTTAGAGGGACAGGGGGAAGCACAGATACGCAGTATTTT
-,TRBD1,TRBJ1-2,TRBV9,CASSVETGGYGYTF,TGTGCCAGCAGCGTAGAGACAGGGGGCTATGGCTACACCTTC
-,TRBD1,TRBJ1-1,TRBV5-6,CASSFRQTGQEAFF,TGTGCCAGCAGCTTCCGGCAGACAGGGCAGGAAGCTTTCTTT
once,TRBD2,TRBJ2-1,TRBV7-9,CASSLSRTSGSSYNEQFF,TGTGCCAGCAGCTTATCCCGGACTAGCGGGAGCTCCTACAATGAGCAGTTCTTC
-,TRBD2,TRBJ2-3,TRBV29-1,CSVEFGGGDTQYF,TGCAGCGTTGAGTTTGGCGGGGGAGATACGCAGTATTTT
-,-,TRBJ2-5,TRBV6-5,CASNQRGLQETQYF,TGTGCCAGCAACCAACGGGGACTCCAAGAGACCCAGTACTTC
-,TRBD1,TRBJ2-7,TRBV5-6,CASSRPGQGSHEQYF,TGTGCCAGCAGTCGACCCGGACAGGGATCCCACGAGCAGTACTTC
few,-,TRBJ2-3,TRBV27,CASRNIREHSTDTQYF,TGTGCCAGCAGAAACATCCGGGAACACAGCACAGATACGCAGTATTTT
-,TRBD1,TRBJ2-2,TRBV19,CASSGDRAMDVGELFF,TGTGCCAGTAGTGGGGACAGGGCGATGGATGTCGGGGAGCTGTTTTTT